This T cell receptor (beta chain) was sequenced for a study of shared clonotypes between healthy human individuals. Study background: Ranging from 18 to 49 in age, donors were two women and a few men.

Method: immunoSEQ multiplex PCR; TCRdb's copy keeps in-frame clones and lacks some. The sample lists over 400,000 clones, more than 65% seen once, with about 12% in the top ten. This receptor was obtained from a woman between 40 and 50 years old in good health. Some clones in this sample may be carry-over from other donors' samples. Sequences were obtained from PBMCs.

This chain's CDR3 is CASSLVLADSTDTQYF. In DNA, the CDR3 is TGCGCCAGCAGCTTGGTACTAGCGGATAGCACAGATACGCAGTATTTT. The chain combines TRBV5-1 with TRBJ2-3; 8 bases are a match to TRBD2. Germline CDR1 and CDR2: SGHRS and YFSETQ. The CDR3 spans 16 residues. V shed 0 bases, J shed 0 bases, and the junction held 3 bases outside the gene matches.